The present T cell receptor beta chain was sequenced within a study of human T cells and chemical hapten exposure. TCRdb re-called the RACE reads with MiXCR, one entry per CDR3 protein. The profile covers fewer than 150,000 distinct CDR3 sequences, with roughly 13% appearing a single time and 2.5% to 3% taken by the ten largest. Time point: pre-sensitization, week 0. Treatment denoted: therapeutic diphenylcyclopropenone sensitization with weekly scalp DPC. This clonotype was seen at least ten times. This receptor was identified in a young woman with alopecia areata. Some clones in this sample may be carry-over from other donors' samples. The starting material was whole blood, obtained in connection with sensitization to the hapten diphenylcyclopropenone (DPC).

CDR3 region: CASTSRLGGGGSAPEAFF. As DNA, the CDR3 is TGTGCCAGCACCTCCAGGCTCGGGGGCGGGGGCTCCGCCCCTGAAGCTTTCTTT. The rearrangement links TRBV12-3 or TRBV12-4 to TRBJ1-1; tentative D call: TRBD1 (6 bases). Trimming pared 7 bases from V and 6 bases from J, leaving 30 bases between. This CDR3 is built from 18 residues.